This is a list of T cell receptor beta chains from one sample in a study of human T cells and chemical hapten exposure. A single record per CDR3 protein comes from TCRdb applying MiXCR to the RACE reads. This table has tens of thousands of distinct CDR3 sequences, approximately 12% appearing once. The sample was whole blood, taken in connection with sensitization to the hapten diphenylcyclopropenone (DPC). The receptors were gathered from a woman aged 45-65 years with alopecia areata. Some clones in this sample may be carry-over from other donors' samples. The CDR3 runs from the conserved cysteine through the conserved F or W. The D gene is left open where the match is weak. Size is stated for part of the rows, as once, few or many counts, or as a class when the clone is expanded.

>TRBJ1-5|TRBV5-8|-|many
CASSLQMTGPQHF
TGTGCCAGCAGCTTACAGATGACCGGGCCCCAGCATTTT
>TRBJ1-2|TRBV19|-|many
CASTMTAYGYTF
TGTGCCAGTACCATGACGGCCTATGGCTACACCTTC
>TRBJ2-1|TRBV4-2|-|many
CASSQVIQGPYNEQFF
TGTGCCAGCAGCCAAGTAATACAGGGCCCATACAATGAGCAGTTCTTC
>TRBJ1-2|TRBV7-8|-|many
CASSPTAGVSNYGYTF
TGTGCCAGCAGCCCCACTGCGGGGGTTTCTAACTATGGCTACACCTTC
>TRBJ2-7|TRBV5-4|-|few
CASSLGGGGPYEQYF
TGTGCCAGCAGCTTGGGGGGCGGGGGCCCCTACGAGCAGTACTTC
>TRBJ1-2|TRBV6-1|-|many
CASSERNYGYTF
TGTGCCAGCAGTGAGAGGAACTATGGCTACACCTTC
>TRBJ1-6|TRBV18|-|few
CASSPPEGVNSPLHF
TGTGCCAGCTCACCACCGGAGGGTGTGAATTCACCCCTCCACTTT
>TRBJ1-5|TRBV5-5|-|few
CASSPGRGVGNQPQHF
TGTGCCAGCAGCCCCGGTAGGGGAGTGGGTAATCAGCCCCAGCATTTT
>TRBJ2-3|TRBV18|TRBD2|-
CASSPVLTGGTDTQYF
TGTGCCAGCTCCCCGGTTTTAACGGGGGGAACAGATACGCAGTATTTT
>TRBJ1-1|TRBV6-1|-|few
CASRRSVEYTEAFF
TGTGCCAGCAGGCGCAGCGTCGAATACACTGAAGCTTTCTTT
>TRBJ1-6|TRBV10-3|-|many
CAISGSVDSPLHF
TGTGCCATCAGTGGATCCGTGGATTCACCCCTCCACTTT
>TRBJ2-2|TRBV20-1|TRBD1|-
CSARDSGQGNTGELFF
TGCAGTGCTAGAGATAGTGGACAGGGGAACACCGGGGAGCTGTTTTTT
>TRBJ1-5|TRBV2|-|many
CASSRRVLGLPQHF
TGTGCCAGCAGCCGCAGGGTATTGGGTCTGCCCCAGCATTTT
>TRBJ2-5|TRBV20-1|-|few
CSARSGVQETQYF
TGCAGTGCTAGGTCCGGGGTACAAGAGACCCAGTACTTC
>TRBJ2-1|TRBV5-1|TRBD1|many
CASSLQGFAYNEQFF
TGCGCCAGCAGCTTACAGGGGTTCGCCTACAATGAGCAGTTCTTC
>TRBJ2-4|TRBV10-3|TRBD1|many
CATGGQGAVDIQYF
TGTGCCACCGGGGGACAGGGGGCCGTGGACATTCAGTACTTC
>TRBJ2-7|TRBV27|-|few
CASSLSLEQYF
TGTGCCAGCAGTCTCTCCTTGGAGCAGTACTTC
>TRBJ2-2|TRBV5-1|-|many
CATRVGQYTGELFF
TGCGCCACCAGAGTAGGACAGTACACCGGGGAGCTGTTTTTT
>TRBJ1-1|TRBV10-3|-|few
CASAGPGAFF
TGTGCTTCAGCCGGCCCGGGAGCTTTCTTT
>TRBJ1-5|TRBV6-2/TRBV6-3|-|-
CASTGQGLSNQPQHF
TGTGCCAGCACGGGTCAGGGCTTAAGCAATCAGCCCCAGCATTTT
>TRBJ2-1|TRBV29-1|TRBD2|many
CSVAGGGEQFF
TGCAGCGTAGCGGGAGGGGGAGAGCAGTTCTTC
>TRBJ2-5|TRBV7-2|TRBD2|few
CASSYGLGLSRETQYF
TGTGCCAGCAGCTATGGCCTGGGACTATCTAGGGAGACCCAGTACTTC
>TRBJ2-3|TRBV5-1|TRBD2|-
CASSFAEAGVRDTQYF
TGCGCCAGCAGCTTTGCCGAAGCGGGAGTAAGAGATACGCAGTATTTT
>TRBJ1-2|TRBV7-2|TRBD1|-
CASSRTGTGSYGYTF
TGTGCCAGCAGTCGCACCGGGACAGGGAGCTATGGCTACACCTTC
>TRBJ2-3|TRBV9|TRBD2|-
CASSGGGSGRSDTQYF
TGTGCCAGCAGCGGTGGCGGAAGCGGGAGGTCCGATACGCAGTATTTT
>TRBJ2-3|TRBV7-9|-|-
CASSTPGFSSTDTQYF
TGTGCCAGCAGTACACCAGGGTTTAGCTCGACAGATACGCAGTATTTT
>TRBJ2-7|TRBV12-3/TRBV12-4|-|many
CASSPLGDSYEQYF
TGTGCCAGCAGTCCACTCGGGGACTCCTACGAGCAGTACTTC
>TRBJ2-5|TRBV29-1|-|-
CSVDPLEGTETQYF
TGCAGCGTTGATCCCCTGGAGGGCACGGAGACCCAGTACTTC
>TRBJ2-3|TRBV5-1|TRBD2|few
CASSLGLENTDTQYF
TGCGCCAGCAGCCTGGGACTAGAGAACACAGATACGCAGTATTTT